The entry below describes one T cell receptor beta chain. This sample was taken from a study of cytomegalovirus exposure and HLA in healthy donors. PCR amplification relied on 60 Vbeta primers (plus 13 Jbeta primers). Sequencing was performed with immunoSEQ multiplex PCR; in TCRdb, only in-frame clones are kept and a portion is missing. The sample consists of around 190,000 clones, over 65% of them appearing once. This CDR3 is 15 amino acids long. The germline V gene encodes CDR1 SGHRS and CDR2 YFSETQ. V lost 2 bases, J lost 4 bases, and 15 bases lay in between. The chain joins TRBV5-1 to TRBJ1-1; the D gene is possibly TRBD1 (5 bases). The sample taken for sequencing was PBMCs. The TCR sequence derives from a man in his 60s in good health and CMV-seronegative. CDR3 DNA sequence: TGCGCCAGCAGCTTCACGGGCAGGGAGGCCACTGAAGCTTTCTTT. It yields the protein CASSFTGREATEAFF.